Included here is one T cell receptor beta chain sequence, with context. Its matching antigen is unknown. This sample was included in a study of shared clonotypes between healthy human individuals. Study results and limitations: What limited the represented genetic and exposure-history diversity was the small number of donors. The sampled material consisted only of blood, and tissue repertoires are likely to differ.

Template amounts of approximately 310 ng DNA, around 31,000 T cell genomes, were employed in unsorted PBMC replicate PCRs. The protocol was immunoSEQ multiplex PCR, while the TCRdb copy is restricted to in-frame clones and leaves out a portion. Of around 530,000 clones listed, around 80% are singletons. Germline CDR1 is MNHEY and CDR2 is SMNVEV (reference sequence). V lost 6 bases and J lost 2, with 17 bases in between. The CDR3 is made up of 16 amino acids. The TCR comes from a woman in her 40s in good health. Some clones in this sample may be carry-over from other donors' samples. The gene calls are TRBV27 and TRBJ2-1; D possibly corresponds to TRBD2 (6 bases). The specimen was PBMCs. This CDR3 is CASRPAWGGTYNEQFF. Here the CDR3 DNA reads TGTGCCAGCAGACCGGCCTGGGGCGGGACCTACAATGAGCAGTTCTTC.